These 30 T cell receptor beta chains came from one sample sequenced in a study of T cell repertoires in cytomegalovirus infection. TCRdb re-derived calls from the reads in MiXCR, one entry per CDR3 protein. This repertoire shows around 350,000 distinct CDR3 sequences, roughly 18% found once; its top ten account for 8.7%. The sequenced material came from PBMCs. The receptors were gathered from a human donor in good health (CMV status not recorded). Some clones in this sample may be carry-over from other donors' samples.

This clonotype has a count of ten or more. V and J are TRBV7-2 and TRBJ2-1; 7 bases agree with TRBD2. The germline V gene encodes CDR1 SGHTA and CDR2 FQGNSA. This CDR3 is 15 amino acids long. V lost 2 bases to trimming and J lost 6 bases; unmatched junction nucleotides: 7. CDR3 sequence: CASSLLSGATNEQFF. In nucleotides, the CDR3 is TGTGCCAGCAGCTTACTAAGCGGGGCCACCAATGAGCAGTTCTTC.

This clonotype was found a few times. The chain joins TRBV2 to TRBJ1-2; D is possibly TRBD1 (5 bases). The CDR3 totals 13 residues. Deletions cut 0 bases from V and 7 bases from J, with 9 bases between. Germline loops: CDR1 SNHLY, CDR2 FYNNEI. CDR3 nucleotide sequence: TGTGCCAGCAGTGAAGCGCCAGGGCCTGGCTACACCTTC. Amino acid sequence: CASSEAPGPGYTF. The variable domain in full, with the rest retrieved from reference TRBV2 and TRBJ1-2, is EPEVTQTPSHQVTQMGQEVILRCVPISNHLYFYWYRQILGQKVEFLVSFYNNEISEKSEIFDDQFSVERPDGSNFTLKIRSTKLEDSAMYFCASSEAPGPGYTFGSGTRLTVV.

This clonotype was seen at least ten times. The rearrangement uses TRBV7-8 and TRBJ2-7; the D is unclear. Looked up from germline, CDR1 is SGHVS and CDR2 is FQNEAQ. V was clipped by 6 bases and J by 3 bases, with 6 bases between them. This CDR3 has 11 amino acids. In DNA form, the CDR3 reads TGTGCCAGCAGATCCCTCTACGAGCAGTACTTC. Translating it yields CASRSLYEQYF.

This clonotype has ten or more counts. The chain carries TRBV28 and TRBJ2-1; no reliable D call. Trimming pared 6 bases from V and 2 bases from J, leaving 8 bases between. The CDR3 is made up of 13 amino acids. Germline CDR1 reads MDHEN; CDR2 reads SYDVKM. The CDR3 sequence is CASSLTPYNEQFF. CDR3 coding DNA: TGTGCCAGCAGCCTAACACCCTACAATGAGCAGTTCTTC.

This clonotype was observed a few times. The chain employs TRBV29-1 and TRBJ1-1, with D maybe TRBD1 (5 bases). The V and J ends lost 4 bases and 6 bases respectively, with 12 bases between them. The CDR3 contains 12 residues. Germline loops: CDR1 SQVTM, CDR2 ANQGSEA. Written as DNA, the CDR3 is TGCAGCGTTGCGACAGTTCGGGCTGAAGCTTTCTTT. Translating gives CSVATVRAEAFF. The full variable domain, rest sourced from reference TRBV29-1 and TRBJ1-1, is SAVISQKPSRDICQRGTSLTIQCQVDSQVTMMFWYRQQPGQSLTLIATANQGSEATYESGFVIDKFPISRPNLTFSTLTVSNMSPEDSSIYLCSVATVRAEAFFGQGTRLTVV.

This clonotype was found a few times. The V gene is TRBV19, the J gene TRBJ2-1, with 8 bases aligning to TRBD1. Germline values: CDR1 LNHDA, CDR2 SQIVND (reference sequence). Trimming at V came to 3 bases and at J to 5 bases, leaving 6 bases not matched to a gene. This CDR3 spans 15 amino acids. The CDR3, as DNA: TGTGCCAGTAGTATTCTGGGACAGGACAACAATGAGCAGTTCTTC. Amino acids: CASSILGQDNNEQFF.

V is TRBV7-2 and J is TRBJ2-1; 13 nucleotides agree with TRBD2. Germline loops: CDR1 SGHTA, CDR2 FQGNSA. Losses at the gene ends were 6 bases for V and 5 bases for J; bases not matched to a gene: 13. The CDR3 contains 18 residues. The CDR3 sequence: CASRQLAGGPKLDNEQFF. For the CDR3, the DNA is TGTGCCAGCAGACAACTAGCGGGAGGGCCAAAGTTAGACAATGAGCAGTTCTTC. Together with reference TRBV7-2 and TRBJ2-1, the CDR3 gives the full variable domain: GAGVSQSPSNKVTEKGKDVELRCDPISGHTALYWYRQSLGQGLEFLIYFQGNSAPDKSGLPSDRFSAERTGGSVSTLTIQRTQQEDSAVYLCASRQLAGGPKLDNEQFFGPGTRLTVL.

This clonotype was detected a few times. This chain connects TRBV2 to TRBJ1-4, with D hard to call. Germline lookup yields CDR1 SNHLY and CDR2 FYNNEI. Trimming removed 8 bases from V and 4 bases from J, with 11 bases in between. The CDR3 is made up of 13 amino acids. CDR3 nucleotides: TGTGCCAGCGGTCGACGGAATAATGAAAAACTGTTTTTT. It specifies CASGRRNNEKLFF.

The CDR3 is CASSPTSDTEAFF. DNA of the CDR3: TGTGCCAGCAGTCCGACCTCTGACACTGAAGCTTTCTTT. J is TRBJ1-1 and V is TRBV12-3 or TRBV12-4; D not certain. CDR3 length: 13 amino acids. V lost 5 bases and J 3 bases, leaving 10 bases between the germline ends.

This clonotype turned up a few times. The chain recombines TRBV29-1 with TRBJ1-6, with D hard to call. From germline, CDR1 is SQVTM and CDR2 ANQGSEA. The CDR3 totals 13 residues. Trimming removed 4 bases from V and 8 bases from J, with 12 bases in between. The CDR3 DNA reads TGCAGCGTTGGACAAGAGAGTGATTCACCCCTCCACTTT. Protein product: CSVGQESDSPLHF.

The genes are TRBV29-1 and TRBJ1-4; the D is unclear. This CDR3 spans 14 amino acids. Germline V gene lookup returns CDR1 SQVTM and CDR2 ANQGSEA. V was trimmed by 4 bases and J by 3 bases, leaving 12 bases between them. The CDR3 loop is CSVGPRMANEKLFF. For the CDR3, the DNA is TGCAGCGTTGGACCCAGGATGGCTAATGAAAAACTGTTTTTT. Combining the CDR3 with reference TRBV29-1 and TRBJ1-4 gives the whole variable domain SAVISQKPSRDICQRGTSLTIQCQVDSQVTMMFWYRQQPGQSLTLIATANQGSEATYESGFVIDKFPISRPNLTFSTLTVSNMSPEDSSIYLCSVGPRMANEKLFFGSGTQLSVL.

The chain is built from TRBV12-3 or TRBV12-4 and TRBJ2-3; unclear D gene. This CDR3 comprises 16 residues. The V and J ends lost 1 base and 4 bases respectively, with 15 bases between them. CDR3 region: CASSLGSNPPPDTQYF. The CDR3 coding sequence is TGTGCCAGCAGTTTAGGGTCGAACCCCCCGCCAGATACGCAGTATTTT.

The chain carries TRBV3-1 and TRBJ1-4; D is unclear. The CDR3 runs 14 residues. CDR1 is LGHDT, CDR2 YNNKEL, per germline (reference sequence). V was shortened by 6 bases and J by 7 bases, with 15 bases between the two germline ends. For the CDR3, the DNA is TGTGCCAGCAGTCCCCAGTTCTCCGCTGAAAAACTGTTTTTT. Its protein is CASSPQFSAEKLFF.

This chain joins TRBV12-3 or TRBV12-4 and TRBJ1-5, with D hard to call. This CDR3 is 13 amino acids long. The V and J ends lost 6 bases and 0 bases respectively, with 6 bases between them. The CDR3 loop is CASRSSSNQPQHF. Written as DNA, the CDR3 is TGTGCCAGCAGGTCCAGTAGCAATCAGCCCCAGCATTTT.

This clonotype was found many times. The genes are TRBV7-2 and TRBJ2-7; D possibly corresponds to TRBD2 (7 bases). V was trimmed by 5 bases and J by 4 bases, leaving 21 bases between them. The CDR3 runs 16 residues. The germline gives CDR1 SGHTA, CDR2 FQGNSA. As DNA, the CDR3 is TGTGCCAGCAGCCAAGGGGGGGTAGTGTCGTTATACGAGCAGTACTTC. It is translated as CASSQGGVVSLYEQYF.

The chain employs TRBV15 and TRBJ2-1, with D unresolved. This CDR3 has 14 residues. The V gene's germline CDR1 is LNHNV and CDR2 YYDKDF (reference sequence). Trimming cost V 1 base and J 5 bases, with 9 bases left between them. CDR3 protein: CATSRVGWDNEQFF. CDR3 sequence (DNA): TGTGCCACCAGCAGAGTCGGTTGGGACAATGAGCAGTTCTTC.

Written as DNA, the CDR3 is TGTGCCAGCAGCCCGAAACCAATAGGCGAGCAGTACTTC. Amino acid sequence: CASSPKPIGEQYF. This chain connects TRBV7-9 to TRBJ2-7; the D is unclear. The germline V gene has CDR1 SEHNR and CDR2 FQNEAQ (reference sequence). The germline V and J ends were trimmed by 5 bases and 6 bases, with 14 bases remaining between them. This CDR3 contains 13 residues.

This clonotype appeared a single time. The rearrangement joins TRBV6-2 or TRBV6-3 to TRBJ2-1, with 10 bases lining up with TRBD2. The CDR3 totals 17 residues. Germline CDR1 and CDR2: MNHEY and SVGEGT. V dropped 2 bases and J dropped 7; count of bases not matched to a gene: 11. The CDR3 spells CASSYAGLAYQGNEQFF. CDR3 DNA sequence: TGTGCCAGCAGTTACGCGGGACTAGCGTATCAAGGAAATGAGCAGTTCTTC.

This clonotype has a count of ten or more. V gene TRBV12-3 or TRBV12-4 combines with J gene TRBJ2-1; the D gene is possibly TRBD2 (5 bases). The CDR3 extends over 15 amino acids. V was shortened by 7 bases and J by 5 bases, with 18 bases between the two germline ends. CDR3 coding DNA: TGTGCCAGCACCCTCTCGGTAGCGCCGAACAATGAGCAGTTCTTC. As protein: CASTLSVAPNNEQFF.

The chain has TRBV7-8 and TRBJ1-4; D is perhaps TRBD1 (6 bases). V was pared by 3 bases and J by 8 bases, with 19 bases between. The germline V gene has CDR1 SGHVS and CDR2 FQNEAQ. This CDR3 is 16 amino acids long. DNA of the CDR3: TGTGCCAGCAGCTTCGAGGGGGGGCTTCGGGAGGAAAAACTGTTTTTT. It yields the protein CASSFEGGLREEKLFF.

CDR3: CASSYSIQILDTQYF. DNA for the CDR3: TGTGCCAGCAGTTACTCGATCCAGATTCTCGATACGCAGTATTTT. This rearrangement joins TRBV6-6 to TRBJ2-3; D is undetermined. The V gene lost 0 bases and the J gene lost 6 bases, with 13 bases spanning the gap. CDR3 length equals 15 residues. Germline V CDR1 and CDR2: MNHNY, SVGAGI (reference sequence).

The V gene is TRBV12-3 or TRBV12-4, the J gene TRBJ1-4; tentatively, D is TRBD1 (6 bases). Trimming left V 5 bases short and J 7 bases short, with 17 bases between. This CDR3 has 15 amino acids. In DNA, the CDR3 is TGTGCCAGCAGTCTATACAGGGAAGGAGGTGAAAAACTGTTTTTT. Its translation is CASSLYREGGEKLFF.

The chain uses TRBV12-3 or TRBV12-4 and TRBJ2-5; 7 positions match TRBD1. The CDR3 contains 16 residues. The J segment lost 3 bases and the V segment lost 6 bases, leaving 13 bases of the junction unmatched. The CDR3 DNA follows: TGTGCCAGCAGCCTCCGGGACAGAAGATGGGAAGAGACCCAGTACTTC. Translation gives CASSLRDRRWEETQYF.

This clonotype has ten or more counts. The rearrangement uses TRBV7-2 and TRBJ1-2; the match to TRBD1 covers 10 bases. The CDR3 covers 14 residues. Germline V gene data show CDR1 as SGHTA and CDR2 as FQGNSA. The ends lost 5 bases at V and 3 bases at J; junction bases unmatched: 3. CDR3 in amino acids: CASSPGTGDYGYTF. In DNA form, the CDR3 reads TGTGCCAGCAGCCCGGGGACAGGGGACTATGGCTACACCTTC.

This clonotype was recorded many times. The V call is TRBV7-8, the J call TRBJ2-5; 8 bases line up with TRBD1. Germline CDR1 and CDR2: SGHVS and FQNEAQ. Unmatched junction bases numbered 8, after V lost 5 bases and J lost 3 bases. This CDR3 is built from 15 residues. CDR3 sequence reads: CASSQRQGTKETQYF. CDR3 nucleotides: TGTGCCAGCAGCCAACGACAGGGGACGAAAGAGACCCAGTACTTC.

This clonotype was counted between two and nine times. V usage is TRBV4-1 and J usage is TRBJ2-3; TRBD2 agrees at 7 bases. The CDR3 consists of 15 residues. With 1 base clipped from V and 4 bases from J, the junction kept 5 bases outside the gene matches. CDR1 and CDR2 from the germline V gene are MGHRA and YSYEKL. This CDR3 reads CASSQVARGSDTQYF. For the CDR3, the DNA is TGCGCCAGCAGCCAAGTGGCGCGGGGGTCAGATACGCAGTATTTT.

The chain joins TRBV11-3 to TRBJ2-1, with unresolved D. CDR1 SGHNT and CDR2 YENEEA come from the germline V gene. The V end lost 5 bases, the J end lost 10 bases, and 15 bases lay between the germline ends. The CDR3 has 13 residues. Here the CDR3 DNA reads TGTGCCAGCAGCATCCGCTTCGGCCTGGAGCAGTTCTTC. Amino acid sequence: CASSIRFGLEQFF.

The CDR3 DNA reads as TGTGCCAGCAGCTTTTCCAGAGAAAATCAGCCCCAGCATTTT. This gives the protein CASSFSRENQPQHF. This sequence joins TRBV11-3 and TRBJ1-5; D uncertain. The V and J ends lost 3 bases and 4 bases respectively, with 10 bases between them. Per the germline V gene, CDR1 is SGHNT and CDR2 is YENEEA. CDR3 length: 14 residues.

The sample holds many counts of this clonotype. This rearrangement joins TRBV7-2 to TRBJ1-6; D is ambiguous. This CDR3 contains 15 residues. The V end lost 1 base, the J end lost 10 bases, and 14 bases lay between the germline ends. Germline loops: CDR1 SGHTA, CDR2 FQGNSA. This CDR3 is CASSLDVAGRSPLHF. In DNA form, the CDR3 reads TGTGCCAGCAGCTTAGATGTAGCAGGAAGGTCACCCCTCCACTTT.

The V and J genes are TRBV11-2 and TRBJ2-5, with a tentative D call TRBD2 (6 bases). The V gene lost 4 bases and the J gene lost 0 bases, with 6 bases spanning the gap. From germline, CDR1 is SGHAT and CDR2 FQNNGV. The CDR3 is made up of 13 amino acids. CDR3 in amino acids: CASSWDYQETQYF. The DNA for the CDR3 is TGTGCCAGCAGCTGGGACTACCAAGAGACCCAGTACTTC.